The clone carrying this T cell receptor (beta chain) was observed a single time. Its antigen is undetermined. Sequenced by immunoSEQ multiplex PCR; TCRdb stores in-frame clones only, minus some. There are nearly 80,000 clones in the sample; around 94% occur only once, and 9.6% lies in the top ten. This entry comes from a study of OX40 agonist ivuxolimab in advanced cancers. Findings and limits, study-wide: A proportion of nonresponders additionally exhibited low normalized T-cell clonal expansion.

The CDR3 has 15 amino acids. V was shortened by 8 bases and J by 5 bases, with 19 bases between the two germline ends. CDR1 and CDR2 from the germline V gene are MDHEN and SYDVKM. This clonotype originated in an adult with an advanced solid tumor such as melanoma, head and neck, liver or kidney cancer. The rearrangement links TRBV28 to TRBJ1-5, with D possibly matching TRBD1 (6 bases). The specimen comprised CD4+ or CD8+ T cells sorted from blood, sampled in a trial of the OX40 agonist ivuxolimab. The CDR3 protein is CASEPQGLGDQPQHF. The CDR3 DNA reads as TGTGCCAGCGAACCCCAGGGGCTGGGAGATCAGCCCCAGCATTTT.